A selection of T cell receptor beta chains follows, all from one sample in a study of T-cell memory formation after mild COVID-19. MiXCR was run by TCRdb on the 5' RACE reads, yielding one entry per CDR3 protein. The table includes around 430,000 distinct CDR3 sequences, approximately 16% detected once. Sequenced material: PBMCs or a T cell subset sorted from them (not recorded which). The receptor source for this set is a man between 18 and 35 years old who had mild COVID-19 (a few samples of this study predate the infection). Cell type and time point are not known. Each CDR3 is given with its conserved first and last residue. The order of the fields is V gene, D gene, J gene, clone size, CDR3 protein, CDR3 DNA. A D gene is named only where the DNA matches it firmly. Where a row states a size, it is once, few, many or the class of an expanded clone; other rows omit it.

TRBV4-1	TRBD2	TRBJ2-3	.	CASSRVAGGTDTQYF	TGCGCCAGCAGCCGAGTAGCGGGGGGCACAGATACGCAGTATTTT
TRBV19	.	TRBJ1-5	few	CASKGVEGQPQHF	TGTGCCAGTAAAGGGGTCGAGGGACAGCCCCAGCATTTT
TRBV5-8	.	TRBJ2-6	few	CASSHRPGANVLTF	TGTGCCAGCAGCCACAGGCCTGGGGCCAACGTCCTGACTTTC
TRBV11-2	.	TRBJ1-2	few	CASSLYGVDGYTF	TGTGCCAGCAGCTTATATGGGGTCGATGGCTACACCTTC
TRBV5-1	.	TRBJ1-4	.	CASSFGRIYPTGEKLFF	TGCGCCAGCAGCTTTGGGCGGATCTACCCGACAGGCGAAAAACTGTTTTTT
TRBV4-1	TRBD1	TRBJ1-1	.	CASRYRDRGNEAFF	TGCGCCAGCAGATACCGGGACAGGGGTAATGAAGCTTTCTTT
TRBV11-1	.	TRBJ1-1	.	CASSPTGWRQTEAFF	TGTGCCAGCAGCCCTACAGGGTGGCGGCAAACTGAAGCTTTCTTT
TRBV7-3	TRBD1	TRBJ2-5	.	CASSPNLDRGRETQYF	TGTGCCAGCAGCCCCAACCTGGACAGGGGCAGGGAGACCCAGTACTTC
TRBV20-1	.	TRBJ2-7	few	CSARYWGEQYF	TGCAGTGCTAGATATTGGGGCGAGCAGTACTTC
TRBV7-2	TRBD1	TRBJ1-5	many	CASSLGQGPQPQHF	TGTGCCAGCAGCCTGGGACAGGGCCCTCAGCCCCAGCATTTT
TRBV9	.	TRBJ2-5	many	CASSVAGGQETQYF	TGTGCCAGCAGCGTAGCCGGGGGCCAAGAGACCCAGTACTTC
TRBV5-1	TRBD1	TRBJ2-1	many	CASSSGTGGWEQFF	TGCGCCAGCAGTTCCGGGACAGGGGGCTGGGAGCAGTTCTTC
TRBV7-7	.	TRBJ2-1	few	CASSLSAWGEQFF	TGTGCTAGCAGCTTGAGTGCCTGGGGTGAGCAGTTCTTC
TRBV12-3/TRBV12-4	.	TRBJ2-2	.	CASTPVLGQNTGELFF	TGTGCCAGCACCCCAGTCTTGGGACAAAACACCGGGGAGCTGTTTTTT
TRBV4-1	.	TRBJ2-1	few	CASSHYYRAGYNEQFF	TGCGCCAGCAGCCATTATTACAGGGCTGGCTACAATGAGCAGTTCTTC
TRBV15	.	TRBJ2-7	few	CATSTGQSDEQYF	TGTGCCACCAGCACGGGGCAATCGGACGAGCAGTACTTC
TRBV20-1	.	TRBJ1-2	many	CSARDSGGLGYTF	TGCAGTGCTAGAGATTCCGGGGGCCTCGGCTACACCTTC
TRBV9	TRBD1	TRBJ1-1	few	CASSFRTGTEASF	TGTGCCAGCAGCTTCCGGACAGGCACTGAAGCTTCCTTT
TRBV5-5	.	TRBJ1-5	.	CASRRAYSNQPQHF	TGTGCCAGCAGAAGAGCTTATAGCAATCAGCCCCAGCATTTT
TRBV7-2	.	TRBJ1-5	few	CASSLMEDQPQHF	TGTGCCAGCAGCTTAATGGAAGACCAGCCCCAGCATTTT
TRBV20-1	.	TRBJ2-3	.	CSARRDRRPDTQYF	TGCAGTGCTAGGCGGGACCGTCGGCCAGATACGCAGTATTTT
TRBV6-5	TRBD2	TRBJ2-5	few	CASRRTSGMGETQYF	TGTGCCAGCAGGCGGACTAGCGGGATGGGAGAGACCCAGTACTTC
TRBV27	.	TRBJ2-1	few	CASSLEGGFSYNEQFF	TGTGCCAGCAGTTTGGAAGGGGGGTTCTCCTACAATGAGCAGTTCTTC
TRBV3-1	.	TRBJ2-1	few	CASSQVMSSSYNEQFF	TGTGCCAGCAGCCAGGTCATGAGTAGCTCCTACAATGAGCAGTTCTTC
TRBV5-1	TRBD2	TRBJ2-1	few	CASSWAGVVGNEQFF	TGCGCCAGCAGCTGGGCGGGGGTTGTGGGGAATGAGCAGTTCTTC
TRBV27	.	TRBJ2-5	.	CASSLWPAGTSETQYF	TGTGCCAGCAGTTTATGGCCAGCAGGAACTTCAGAGACCCAGTACTTC
TRBV4-1	.	TRBJ2-7	.	CASSQDPTAYEQYF	TGCGCCAGCAGCCAAGATCCGACAGCCTACGAGCAGTACTTC
TRBV4-1	TRBD2	TRBJ2-3	few	CASSQDPLAGGTDTQYF	TGCGCCAGCAGCCAAGACCCCCTAGCGGGGGGCACAGATACGCAGTATTTT
TRBV25-1	.	TRBJ1-3	.	CASSEYGQGNTIYF	TGTGCCAGCAGTGAATATGGGCAGGGAAACACCATATATTTT
TRBV6-2/TRBV6-3	TRBD1	TRBJ2-3	.	CASSYSGTGTDTQYF	TGTGCCAGCAGTTATTCCGGGACAGGGACAGATACGCAGTATTTT
TRBV7-9	.	TRBJ2-3	.	CASSGGNTGTDTQYF	TGTGCCAGCAGCGGAGGGAATACGGGCACAGATACGCAGTATTTT
TRBV7-2	TRBD1	TRBJ2-5	few	CASSSPDRMKKTQYF	TGTGCCAGCAGCTCCCCGGACAGGATGAAAAAGACCCAGTACTTC
TRBV5-1	.	TRBJ2-3	few	CASRGWGDTQYF	TGCGCCAGCAGGGGGTGGGGAGATACGCAGTATTTT
TRBV5-1	.	TRBJ1-1	many	CASSLDRQAFF	TGCGCCAGCAGCCTCGACAGACAAGCTTTCTTT
TRBV9	.	TRBJ2-7	many	CASSADVSRAYEQYF	TGTGCCAGCAGCGCGGACGTCAGCCGGGCCTACGAGCAGTACTTC
TRBV6-5	.	TRBJ2-5	.	CASSYSAGTLGETQYF	TGTGCCAGCAGTTACTCGGCAGGGACCCTGGGGGAGACCCAGTACTTC
TRBV4-1	.	TRBJ2-3	few	CASSQVPGADTQYF	TGCGCCAGCAGCCAAGTTCCAGGGGCAGATACGCAGTATTTT